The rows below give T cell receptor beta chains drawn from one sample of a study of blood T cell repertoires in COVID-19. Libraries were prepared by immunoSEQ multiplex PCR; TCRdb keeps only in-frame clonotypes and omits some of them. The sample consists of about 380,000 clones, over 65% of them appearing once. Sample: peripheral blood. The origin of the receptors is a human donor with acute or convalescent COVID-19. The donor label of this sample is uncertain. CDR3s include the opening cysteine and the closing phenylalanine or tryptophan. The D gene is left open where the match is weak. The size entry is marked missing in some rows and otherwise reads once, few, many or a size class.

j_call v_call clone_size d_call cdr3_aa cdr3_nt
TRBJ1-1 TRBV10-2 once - CASRTETNTEAFF TGCGCCAGCAGGACAGAAACGAACACTGAAGCTTTCTTT
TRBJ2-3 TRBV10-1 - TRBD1 CASSAQQGSTDTQYF TGCGCCAGCAGTGCCCAACAGGGGAGCACAGATACGCAGTATTTT
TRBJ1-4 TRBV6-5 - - CASQTRNLEKLFF TGTGCCAGTCAGACCAGGAATCTCGAAAAACTGTTTTTT
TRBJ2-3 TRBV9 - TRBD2 CASSSRLTSGKTDTQYF TGTGCCAGCAGCTCCCGTTTGACTAGCGGGAAGACAGATACGCAGTATTTT
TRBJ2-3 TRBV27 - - CASSYRVALDTQYF TGTGCCAGCAGTTACAGAGTCGCTTTAGATACGCAGTATTTT
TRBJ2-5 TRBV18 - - CASSPTFGQSMTQYF TGTGCCAGCTCCCCTACCTTCGGACAGAGTATGACCCAGTACTTC
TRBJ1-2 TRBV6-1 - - CASSEALVGYGYTF TGTGCCAGCAGTGAAGCCCTGGTCGGCTATGGCTACACCTTC
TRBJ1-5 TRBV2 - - CASRNQGFSNQPQHF TGTGCCAGCAGAAACCAGGGGTTTAGCAATCAGCCCCAGCATTTT
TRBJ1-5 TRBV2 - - CASTRGGYSNQPQHF TGTGCCAGCACAAGGGGAGGATATAGCAATCAGCCCCAGCATTTT
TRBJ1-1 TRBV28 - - CASSPLHTEAFF TGTGCCAGCAGTCCACTTCACACTGAAGCTTTCTTT
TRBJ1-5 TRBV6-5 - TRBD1 CASRRDSLPQSQHF TGTGCCAGCAGGCGGGACAGCCTCCCGCAGTCCCAGCATTTT
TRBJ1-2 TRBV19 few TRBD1 CASRQGDYGYTF TGTGCCAGTAGACAGGGGGACTATGGCTACACCTTC
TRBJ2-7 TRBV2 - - CASSDYSSYEQYF TGTGCCAGCAGTGATTACAGCTCCTACGAGCAGTACTTC
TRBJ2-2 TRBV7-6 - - CASSSPSGVTGELFF TGTGCCAGCAGCTCCCCGTCAGGGGTCACCGGGGAGCTGTTTTTT
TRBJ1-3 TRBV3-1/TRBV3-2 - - CASSQDAGFRRGNTIYF TGTGCCAGCAGCCAAGATGCGGGCTTTAGGAGAGGAAACACCATATATTTT
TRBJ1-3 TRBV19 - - CASSMDPTGGIGNTIYF TGTGCCAGTAGTATGGATCCGACAGGCGGAATTGGAAACACCATATATTTT
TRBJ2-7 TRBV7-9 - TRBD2 CASSLLATSGNYEQYF TGTGCCAGCAGCTTACTCGCGACTAGCGGGAATTACGAGCAGTACTTC
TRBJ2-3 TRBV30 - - CACLPRTGRGADTQYF TGTGCCTGCTTACCCCGGACAGGGAGGGGGGCAGATACGCAGTATTTT
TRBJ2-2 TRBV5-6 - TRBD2 CASSPRTSGSWGELFF TGTGCCAGCAGCCCACGGACTAGCGGGAGTTGGGGGGAGCTGTTTTTT
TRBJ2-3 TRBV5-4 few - CASSFRYSTDTQYF TGTGCCAGCAGCTTCAGGTACAGCACAGATACGCAGTATTTT
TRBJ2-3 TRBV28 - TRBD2 CASSPRLAGNTQYF TGTGCCAGCAGTCCTAGACTAGCGGGCAATACGCAGTATTTT
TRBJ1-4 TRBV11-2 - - CASSPAAARNEKLFF TGTGCCAGCAGTCCGGCGGCGGCGCGGAATGAAAAACTGTTTTTT
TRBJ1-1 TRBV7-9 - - CASSKRDGLNTEAFF TGTGCCAGCAGCAAGAGGGACGGACTAAACACTGAAGCTTTCTTT
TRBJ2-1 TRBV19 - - CASSLAWTQDASRVGQFF TGTGCCAGTAGTCTTGCTTGGACTCAGGACGCATCCCGGGTGGGGCAGTTCTTC